This T cell receptor beta chain emerged from a study of blood T cell repertoires in COVID-19 (dated by TCRdb to between 2020 and 2021). Study-level background: Samples covering the acute and convalescent phases of COVID-19 were provided by collaborators in the United States, Italy and Spain. The material from the prospective study consisted of cDNA or gDNA derived from T cells, B-cell-depleted T cells, or PBMCs. A de-identified subject ID, COVID-19 status, age in years and sex were almost always included in the sample metadata. Deeply sampled blood TCRbeta repertoires from subjects exposed to, actively infected with, or recovered from COVID-19 were included in the dataset. A freely available public database, intended as a resource for researchers studying the immune response to SARS-CoV-2, is where the repertoires were released. Samples were obtained from the ongoing ImmuneRACE study (first 160 participants) and from roughly 1,300 subjects provided by 6 global collaborators. Where available, HLA class I and class II types were taken from metadata supplied by the sample provider and were not determined by assay-based typing.

Of note for this clone: The target of this receptor is not known. It has no much larger one-base neighbor in the sample; base qualities were not kept.

The research as a whole found: Clinical and demographic metadata were provided uncurated, with the amount varying by source and participant.

TCRbeta CDR3 regions were amplified from genomic DNA using the immunoSEQ Assay, a bias-controlled multiplex PCR. Regarding the original processing steps: Nucleated cell counts per sample were estimated from amplification of reference gene primers within the assay. Sequence reads were collapsed and filtered to measure the absolute abundance of every unique TCRbeta CDR3 rearrangement. For each sample, productive Simpson clonality was calculated as the square root of Simpson's diversity index over productive rearrangements. TCRdb carries this immuneACCESS record with in-frame sequences only. Its versions omit some clonotypes, under half of them owing to an unresolved V gene in the studies checked, with the rest unexplained. D and trimming were read from the DNA, whereas the V and J calls and clone size are those reported in that table. The sample table contains 270,000 or so clones; only one count was recorded for roughly 80% of them. Of the sample, roughly a tenth is held by the ten largest clones.

A second Seattle source provided samples from volunteer blood donors who had recovered from COVID-19. The collaborating institutions used their own protocols to collect whole blood in K2EDTA tubes. For TCRbeta analysis, collaborator samples were shipped as frozen whole blood, as isolated PBMCs, or as DNA extracted from either sample type. Trimming at the junction amounts to 1 base on V and 5 bases on J, and the germline ends lie 11 bases apart. CDR1 and CDR2 were assigned from the germline V gene (reference sequence) as SEHNR and FQNEAQ. Spanning cysteine to phenylalanine, the CDR3 consists of 14 amino acids. Only the CDR3 part of the read is kept: 42 bases, read in frame from the first base.

The sample was peripheral blood. The rearrangement joined TRBV7-9 to TRBJ1-1, with no confidently assigned D gene. The clonotype was recovered from a woman in her forties or fifties who had recovered from COVID-19. The DNA sequence is as follows: TGTGCCAGCAGCTTAGAAGGAGATTGGACTGAAGCTTTCTTT. It specifies CASSLEGDWTEAFF.